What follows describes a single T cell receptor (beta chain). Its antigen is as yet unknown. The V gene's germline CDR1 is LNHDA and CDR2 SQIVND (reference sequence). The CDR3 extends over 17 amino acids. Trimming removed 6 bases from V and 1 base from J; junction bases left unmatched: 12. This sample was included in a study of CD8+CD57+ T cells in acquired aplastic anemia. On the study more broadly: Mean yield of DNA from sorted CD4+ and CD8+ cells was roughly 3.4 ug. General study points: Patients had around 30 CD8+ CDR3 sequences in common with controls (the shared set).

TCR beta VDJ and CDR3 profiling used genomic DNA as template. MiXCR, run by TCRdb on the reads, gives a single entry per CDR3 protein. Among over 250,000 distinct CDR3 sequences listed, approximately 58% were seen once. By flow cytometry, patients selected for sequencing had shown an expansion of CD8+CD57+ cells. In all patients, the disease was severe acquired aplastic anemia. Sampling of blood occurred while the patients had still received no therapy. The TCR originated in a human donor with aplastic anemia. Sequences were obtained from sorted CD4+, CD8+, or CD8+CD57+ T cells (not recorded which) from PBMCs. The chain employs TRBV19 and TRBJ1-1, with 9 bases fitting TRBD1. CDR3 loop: CASRNPGQGRRNTEAFF. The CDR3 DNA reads TGTGCCAGTAGAAACCCCGGACAGGGGAGGAGGAACACTGAAGCTTTCTTT.